These 29 T cell receptor beta chains originate from one sample sequenced in a study of shared clonotypes between healthy human individuals. TCRdb's table, derived via immunoSEQ multiplex PCR, lists solely in-frame clones and lacks some. Of millions of clones listed, 85% to 95% are singletons. Terminally differentiated effector memory CD45RA+ cells were left out of the naive CD8 fraction, which was CD45RO-negative and positively selected for CCR7. The sequencing input was naive CD8+ T cells sorted from blood. The receptors here all came from a man in his late teens or twenties in good health.

V is TRBV9 and J is TRBJ1-2; 9 bases match TRBD1. CDR3 length: 13 residues. V shed 3 bases and J 7 bases; nucleotides not matched to a gene: 4. CDR1 and CDR2 (germline): SGDLS, YYNGEE. This chain's CDR3 is CASSEGTGSGYTF. As DNA, the CDR3 is TGTGCCAGCAGCGAGGGGACAGGGAGTGGCTACACCTTC.

This clone was seen once. J is TRBJ1-4 and V is TRBV30; maybe TRBD1 (6 bases). V lost 4 bases to trimming and J lost 7 bases, with 19 bases between them. Germline V gives CDR1 GTSNPN, CDR2 SVGIG (reference sequence). This CDR3 is 15 amino acids long. The CDR3 region is CAWTAAGGRIEKLFF. CDR3 sequence (DNA): TGTGCCTGGACTGCCGCCGGGGGCCGAATTGAAAAACTGTTTTTT. The complete variable domain, with remaining parts taken from reference TRBV30 and TRBJ1-4, reads SQTIHQWPATLVQPVGSPLSLECTVEGTSNPNLYWYRQAAGRGLQLLFYSVGIGQISSEVPQNLSASRPQDRQFILSSKKLLLSDSGFYLCAWTAAGGRIEKLFFGSGTQLSVL.

The V and J genes are TRBV7-9 and TRBJ2-2; no definite D call. V was cut by 1 base and J by 2 bases, with 8 bases left in between. Germline assignment: CDR1 SEHNR and CDR2 FQNEAQ (reference sequence). This CDR3 spans 15 amino acids. CDR3 in DNA: TGTGCCAGCAGCTTAGAGGAAGAAAACACCGGGGAGCTGTTTTTT. Translated, it gives CASSLEEENTGELFF.

This chain connects TRBV7-9 to TRBJ2-1, with 9 bases identical to TRBD2. This CDR3 spans 15 amino acids. V was clipped by 6 bases and J by 3 bases; unmatched bases: 6. Germline V gene lookup returns CDR1 SEHNR and CDR2 FQNEAQ (reference sequence). The CDR3 DNA reads as TGTGCCAGCAGATCTAGCGGGGCTGACTACAATGAGCAGTTCTTC. Translating it yields CASRSSGADYNEQFF.

This clone has a single count. The rearrangement joins TRBV6-5 to TRBJ2-7; D gene uncertain. This CDR3 has 15 residues. V was clipped by 6 bases and J by 4 bases, with 19 bases between them. Germline CDR1 MNHEY, CDR2 SVGAGI. The CDR3 region is CASSPLIQELYEQYF. The DNA of the CDR3 is TGTGCCAGCAGCCCGTTGATCCAGGAACTGTACGAGCAGTACTTC.

This rearrangement joins TRBV2 to TRBJ1-6; D remains ambiguous. Germline V gene sequence: CDR1 SNHLY, CDR2 FYNNEI. The CDR3 spans 16 residues. V lost 1 base and J 2 bases, leaving 9 bases between the germline ends. The CDR3 DNA sequence: TGTGCCAGCAGTGAAGGTATAAACACCTATAATTCACCCCTCCACTTT. Its translation: CASSEGINTYNSPLHF.

The genes are TRBV5-8 and TRBJ1-1; 11 bases match TRBD1. The germline V gene has CDR1 SGHTS and CDR2 YDEGEE. The J segment lost 3 bases and the V segment lost 4 bases, leaving 5 bases of the junction unmatched. The CDR3 covers 15 residues. The CDR3 here is CASSAGQGEDTEAFF. In nucleotides, the CDR3 is TGTGCCAGCAGCGCGGGACAGGGGGAAGACACTGAAGCTTTCTTT. Variable domain in full (rest from reference TRBV5-8 and TRBJ1-1): EAGVTQSPTHLIKTRGQQATLRCSPISGHTSVYWYQQALGLGLQFLLWYDEGEERNRGNFPPRFSGRQFPNYSSELNVNALELEDSALYLCASSAGQGEDTEAFFGQGTRLTVV.

The chain links TRBV30 to TRBJ2-1; 8 nucleotides match TRBD2. The CDR3 is made up of 12 amino acids. Unmatched junction bases numbered 6, after V lost 2 bases and J lost 12 bases. Germline loops: CDR1 GTSNPN, CDR2 SVGIG (reference sequence). CDR3: CAWSLGAGAQFF. CDR3 in DNA: TGTGCCTGGAGTCTCGGAGCGGGGGCGCAGTTCTTC.

A remark on this clone: The same CDR3 arises from other DNA sequences in this sample as well. This rearrangement joins TRBV30 to TRBJ2-7; tentatively, D is TRBD2 (7 bases). The germline gives CDR1 GTSNPN, CDR2 SVGIG (reference sequence). The CDR3 is made up of 13 amino acids. With 5 bases removed from V and 4 bases from J, the gap between germline ends came to 15 bases. The CDR3 is CAWSWGGSYEQYF. The CDR3 DNA follows: TGTGCCTGGTCGTGGGGGGGCTCATACGAGCAGTACTTC.

This clone was observed once. The sample has other DNA sequences that encode this CDR3 too. The V gene is TRBV7-2, the J gene TRBJ2-7; weak D call: TRBD2 (6 bases). The CDR3 has 11 residues. Germline values: CDR1 SGHTA, CDR2 FQGNSA. Trimming shortened V by 3 bases and J by 6 bases, and 6 bases separated the two germline ends. DNA for the CDR3: TGTGCCAGCAGCTTGGGACTCGAGCAGTACTTC. This gives the protein CASSLGLEQYF.

The gene calls are TRBV9 and TRBJ2-2; D unclear. Germline assignment: CDR1 SGDLS and CDR2 YYNGEE. The V end was cut by 0 bases, the J end by 7 bases, with 10 bases between. The CDR3 is made up of 14 amino acids. The CDR3 bases are TGTGCCAGCAGCGTAGATTTGGGTGGCGGGGAGCTGTTTTTT. Protein sequence: CASSVDLGGGELFF.

This rearrangement joins TRBV27 to TRBJ2-2, with 7 bases identical to TRBD1. CDR1 MNHEY and CDR2 SMNVEV come from the germline V gene (reference sequence). This CDR3 is 16 amino acids long. V shed 4 bases, J shed 3 bases, and the junction held 8 bases outside the gene matches. The CDR3 DNA is TGTGCCAGCAGTTCGCAGGGGGTTGTGTACACCGGGGAGCTGTTTTTT. This gives the protein CASSSQGVVYTGELFF.

The genes are TRBV10-1 and TRBJ2-1, with 15 positions matching TRBD2. CDR1 and CDR2 from the germline V gene are WNHNN and SYGVQD (reference sequence). V dropped 9 bases and J dropped 4; count of bases not matched to a gene: 7. The CDR3 has 16 residues. CDR3 protein: CARVRTSGGVYNEQFF. The DNA for the CDR3 is TGCGCCAGAGTTAGGACTAGCGGGGGGGTATACAATGAGCAGTTCTTC.

This sequence joins TRBV9 and TRBJ2-1, with 7 bases matching TRBD1. Germline loops: CDR1 SGDLS, CDR2 YYNGEE. V shed 0 bases, J shed 5 bases, and the junction held 2 bases outside the gene matches. The CDR3 extends over 14 amino acids. CDR3 nucleotides: TGTGCCAGCAGCGTAGAGGGGGCACACAATGAGCAGTTCTTC. It encodes CASSVEGAHNEQFF.

The genes are TRBV7-2 and TRBJ2-7; TRBD1 matches 7 bases. V lost 5 bases to trimming and J lost 0 bases; unmatched junction nucleotides: 4. This CDR3 is 14 amino acids long. Germline V gene data show CDR1 as SGHTA and CDR2 as FQGNSA. The CDR3, as DNA: TGTGCCAGCAGCGCATGGGACAGCTCCTACGAGCAGTACTTC. Translated: CASSAWDSSYEQYF.

This clone has just one count. V gene TRBV9 combines with J gene TRBJ2-7; no definite D call. The CDR3 has 16 residues. With 0 bases removed from V and 2 bases from J, the gap between germline ends came to 15 bases. Germline lookup yields CDR1 SGDLS and CDR2 YYNGEE. CDR3 nucleotide sequence: TGTGCCAGCAGCGTAGCTGGTGGGGATTCCACCTACGAGCAGTACTTC. Amino acid sequence: CASSVAGGDSTYEQYF.

As for this clone: Compared with germline, one end of the junction differs, possibly owing to a read error. This chain uses TRBV27 with TRBJ2-1; D may be TRBD1 (5 bases). The length of the CDR3 is 13 residues. Germline V gives CDR1 MNHEY, CDR2 SMNVEV (reference sequence). The chain's CDR3 is CAGSFQGGDEQFF. The CDR3 bases are TGTGCCGGCAGTTTCCAGGGTGGAGATGAGCAATTCTTC.

The chain is built from TRBV2 and TRBJ2-1; no clear D. The CDR3 contains 15 residues. Germline-derived CDR1 and CDR2 are SNHLY and FYNNEI. The V end lost 2 bases, the J end lost 1 base, and 9 bases lay between the germline ends. The CDR3 bases are TGTGCCAGCAGTGAAAGAATAGCTTCCTACAATGAGCAGTTCTTC. Its protein product is CASSERIASYNEQFF.

Comments on this clone: The sample carries other DNA sequences with the same CDR3. This chain links TRBV7-9 with TRBJ1-1; perhaps TRBD1 as D (5 bases). The CDR3 loop spans 15 amino acids. V gave up 1 base and J gave up 2 bases, with 11 bases separating them. Germline values: CDR1 SEHNR, CDR2 FQNEAQ (reference sequence). CDR3 sequence reads: CASSLGQGVNTEAFF. The CDR3 DNA follows: TGTGCCAGCAGCTTAGGCCAGGGAGTCAACACTGAAGCTTTCTTT.

This clone was counted a single time. The chain has TRBV6-5 and TRBJ1-1; maybe TRBD1 (5 bases). Germline V gene sequence: CDR1 MNHEY, CDR2 SVGAGI. Trimming left V 2 bases short and J 3 bases short, with 10 bases between. This CDR3 contains 14 residues. Here the CDR3 reads CASSYQGGDTEAFF. The DNA for the CDR3 is TGTGCCAGCAGTTACCAGGGTGGGGACACTGAAGCTTTCTTT.

J is TRBJ2-5 and V is TRBV6-6, with TRBD2 identical over 7 bases. CDR1 is MNHNY, CDR2 SVGAGI, per germline (reference sequence). The V gene end was trimmed by 0 bases and the J gene end by 5 bases; junction bases not matched to a gene: 9. The CDR3 has 16 amino acids. CDR3 nucleotide sequence: TGTGCCAGCAGTTACTCGTGGGAGGGCCGAGGGGAGACCCAGTACTTC. It yields the protein CASSYSWEGRGETQYF.

The V gene is TRBV4-3, the J gene TRBJ2-1; D might be TRBD1 (6 bases). The CDR3 length is 16 residues. Between the trimmed V and J ends, which lost 0 bases and 10 bases, there was a span of 19 bases. CDR1 is LGHNA, CDR2 YSLEER, per germline. CDR3 DNA: TGCGCCAGCAGCCAAGATTCGAGGGGGACGTACCTGGAGCAGTTCTTC. Protein sequence: CASSQDSRGTYLEQFF.

The chain recombines TRBV30 with TRBJ1-1, with no clear D. Germline CDR1 GTSNPN, CDR2 SVGIG (reference sequence). CDR3 length: 13 amino acids. V was pared by 2 bases and J by 11 bases, with 18 bases between. The CDR3 sequence: CAWSPYAVSGAFF. The CDR3 DNA sequence: TGTGCCTGGAGTCCCTACGCCGTGTCTGGGGCTTTCTTT.

The V call is TRBV27, the J call TRBJ2-1; 14 bases are shared with TRBD2. The CDR3 runs 15 residues. With 2 bases clipped from V and 8 bases from J, the junction kept 2 bases outside the gene matches. Per the germline V gene, CDR1 is MNHEY and CDR2 is SMNVEV (reference sequence). DNA for the CDR3: TGTGCCAGCAGTTTAGGGACTAGCGGGAGACATGAGCAGTTCTTC. This encodes CASSLGTSGRHEQFF.

V gene TRBV27 combines with J gene TRBJ1-2; no reliable D call. CDR3 length equals 13 residues. Germline CDR1 is MNHEY and CDR2 is SMNVEV (reference sequence). Trimming took 0 bases from V and 8 from J, leaving 10 bases between them. This CDR3 is CASSLSHGFGYTF. DNA of the CDR3: TGTGCCAGCAGTTTATCACACGGATTCGGCTACACCTTC.

Turning to this clone: Other DNA sequences in the same sample also yield this CDR3. V and J are TRBV27 and TRBJ2-1; possible D gene TRBD2, 5 bases. There are 13 residues in the CDR3. Trimming pared 3 bases from V and 9 bases from J, leaving 12 bases between. The germline CDR1 and CDR2 sequences are MNHEY and SMNVEV (reference sequence). CDR3 sequence (DNA): TGTGCCAGCAGTTTCTCGGGATGGGGTGAGCAGTTCTTC. Translation gives CASSFSGWGEQFF.

The chain joins TRBV11-2 to TRBJ2-2; 10 nucleotides match TRBD2. From germline, CDR1 is SGHAT and CDR2 FQNNGV. This CDR3 spans 16 amino acids. The V and J ends lost 5 bases and 6 bases, in that order; junction bases with no gene match: 9. The CDR3 sequence: CASSPGAGGYPGELFF. Here the CDR3 DNA reads TGTGCCAGCAGCCCGGGAGCGGGAGGGTACCCCGGGGAGCTGTTTTTT.

The chain couples TRBV19 to TRBJ2-7; a weak D match, TRBD1 (6 bases). The CDR3 has 14 residues. Trimming pared 6 bases from V and 5 bases from J, leaving 17 bases between. From germline, CDR1 is LNHDA and CDR2 SQIVND (reference sequence). The CDR3: CASSMTGPADEQYF. CDR3 bases: TGTGCCAGTAGCATGACAGGTCCGGCGGACGAGCAGTACTTC.

The chain employs TRBV11-2 and TRBJ1-5; 11 positions agree with TRBD1. Germline V gene lookup returns CDR1 SGHAT and CDR2 FQNNGV. The CDR3 runs to 17 residues. J gave up 6 bases and V 1 base, and 8 bases lay outside the gene matches. The CDR3 bases are TGTGCCAGCAGCTTAGGAGGGACAGGGGGTTTGATTCAGCCCCAGCATTTT. Translating it yields CASSLGGTGGLIQPQHF.